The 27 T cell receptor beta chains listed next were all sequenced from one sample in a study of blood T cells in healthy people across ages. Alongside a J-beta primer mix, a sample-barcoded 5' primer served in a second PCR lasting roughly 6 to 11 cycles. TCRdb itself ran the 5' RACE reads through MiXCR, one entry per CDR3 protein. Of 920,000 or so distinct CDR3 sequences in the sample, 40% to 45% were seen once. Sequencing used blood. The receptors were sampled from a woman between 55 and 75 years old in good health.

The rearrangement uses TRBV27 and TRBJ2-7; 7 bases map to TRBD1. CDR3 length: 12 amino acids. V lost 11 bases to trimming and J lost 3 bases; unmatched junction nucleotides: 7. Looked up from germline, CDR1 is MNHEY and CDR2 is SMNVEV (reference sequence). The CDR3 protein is CAGVGQRYEQYF. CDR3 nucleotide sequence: TGTGCCGGAGTGGGACAGCGCTACGAGCAGTACTTC.

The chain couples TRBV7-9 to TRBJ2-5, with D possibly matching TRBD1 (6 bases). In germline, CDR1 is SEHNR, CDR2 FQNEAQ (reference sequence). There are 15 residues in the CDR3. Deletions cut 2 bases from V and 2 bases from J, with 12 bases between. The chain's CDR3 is CASSLPYREQETQYF. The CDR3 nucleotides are TGTGCCAGCAGCTTACCCTACAGGGAACAAGAGACCCAGTACTTC. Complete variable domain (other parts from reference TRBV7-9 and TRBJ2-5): DTGVSQNPRHKITKRGQNVTFRCDPISEHNRLYWYRQTLGQGPEFLTYFQNEAQLEKSRLLSDRFSAERPKGSFSTLEIQRTEQGDSAMYLCASSLPYREQETQYFGPGTRLLVL.

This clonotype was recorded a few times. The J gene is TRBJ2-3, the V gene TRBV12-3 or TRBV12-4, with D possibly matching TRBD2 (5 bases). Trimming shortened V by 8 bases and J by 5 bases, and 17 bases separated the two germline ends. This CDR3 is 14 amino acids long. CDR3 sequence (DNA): TGTGCCAGCCGCTCAGAGGGAGCAAGAGATACGCAGTATTTT. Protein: CASRSEGARDTQYF.

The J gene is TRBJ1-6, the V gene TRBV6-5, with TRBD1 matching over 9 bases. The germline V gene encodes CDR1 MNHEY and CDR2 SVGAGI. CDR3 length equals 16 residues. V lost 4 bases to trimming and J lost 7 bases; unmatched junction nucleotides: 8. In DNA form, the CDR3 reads TGTGCCAGCAGTTCCACGACTGGGACAGGGAATTCACCCCTCCACTTT. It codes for CASSSTTGTGNSPLHF.

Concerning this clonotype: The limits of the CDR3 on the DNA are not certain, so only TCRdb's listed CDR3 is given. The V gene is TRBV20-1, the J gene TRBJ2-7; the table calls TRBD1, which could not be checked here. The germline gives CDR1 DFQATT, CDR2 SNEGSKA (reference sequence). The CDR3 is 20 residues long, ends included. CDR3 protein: CSASKNIQYFGAGTLYEQYF.

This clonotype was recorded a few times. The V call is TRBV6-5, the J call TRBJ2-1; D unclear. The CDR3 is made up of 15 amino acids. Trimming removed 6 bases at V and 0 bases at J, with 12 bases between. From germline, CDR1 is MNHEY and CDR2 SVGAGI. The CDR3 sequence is CASRLAANSYNEQFF. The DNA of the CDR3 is TGTGCCAGCAGGTTAGCCGCCAACTCCTACAATGAGCAGTTCTTC.

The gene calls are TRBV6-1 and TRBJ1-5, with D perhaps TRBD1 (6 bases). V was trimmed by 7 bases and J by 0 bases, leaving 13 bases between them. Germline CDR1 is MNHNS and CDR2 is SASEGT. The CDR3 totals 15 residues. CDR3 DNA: TGTGCCAGCAAACGGGGACACAGTAGCAATCAGCCCCAGCATTTT. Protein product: CASKRGHSSNQPQHF.

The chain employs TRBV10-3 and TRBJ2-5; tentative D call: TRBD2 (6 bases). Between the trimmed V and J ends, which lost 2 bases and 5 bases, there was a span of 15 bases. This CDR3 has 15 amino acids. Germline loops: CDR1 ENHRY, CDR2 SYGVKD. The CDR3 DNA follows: TGTGCCATCAGTGAGGCGGGGCAGGCGGCGGAGACCCAGTACTTC. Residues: CAISEAGQAAETQYF.

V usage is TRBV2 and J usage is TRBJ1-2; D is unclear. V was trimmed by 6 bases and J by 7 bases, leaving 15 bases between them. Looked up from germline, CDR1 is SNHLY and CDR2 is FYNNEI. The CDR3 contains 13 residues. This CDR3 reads CASRKEHRSGYTF. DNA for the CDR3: TGTGCCAGCAGGAAAGAACATCGCTCTGGCTACACCTTC.

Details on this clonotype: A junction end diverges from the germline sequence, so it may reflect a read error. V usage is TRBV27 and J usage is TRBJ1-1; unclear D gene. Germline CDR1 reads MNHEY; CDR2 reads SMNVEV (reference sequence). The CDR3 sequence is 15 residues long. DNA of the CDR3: TGTGCCAGCATAGTCCGTCCGGGCCGGAACGCTGAAGCTTTCTTT. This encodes CASIVRPGRNAEAFF.

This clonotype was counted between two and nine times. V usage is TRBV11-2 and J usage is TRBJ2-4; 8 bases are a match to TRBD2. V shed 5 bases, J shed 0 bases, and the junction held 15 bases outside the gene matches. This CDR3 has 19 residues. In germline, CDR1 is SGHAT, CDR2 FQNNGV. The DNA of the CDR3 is TGTGCCAGCAGCGCAGGGACTAGTGGGGGTACGTTAGCCAAAAACATTCAGTACTTC. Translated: CASSAGTSGGTLAKNIQYF.

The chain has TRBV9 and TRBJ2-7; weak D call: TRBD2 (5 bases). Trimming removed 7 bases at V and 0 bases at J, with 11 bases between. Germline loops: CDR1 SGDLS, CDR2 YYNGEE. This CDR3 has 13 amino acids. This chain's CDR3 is CASEGETSYEQYF. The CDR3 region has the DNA TGTGCCAGCGAGGGAGAAACCTCCTACGAGCAGTACTTC.

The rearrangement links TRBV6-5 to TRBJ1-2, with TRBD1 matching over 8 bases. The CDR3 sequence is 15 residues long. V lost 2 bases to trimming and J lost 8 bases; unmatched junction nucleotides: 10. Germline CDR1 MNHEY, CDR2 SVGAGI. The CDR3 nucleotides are TGTGCCAGCAGTTACAGGACAGGGTCGATAATAGGCTACACCTTC. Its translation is CASSYRTGSIIGYTF.

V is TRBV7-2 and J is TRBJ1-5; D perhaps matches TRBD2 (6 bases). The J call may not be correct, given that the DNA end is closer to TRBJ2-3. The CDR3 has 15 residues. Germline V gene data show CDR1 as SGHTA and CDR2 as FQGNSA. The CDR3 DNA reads TGTGCCAGCAGCTTAGATGCAGCGGGCACTCAGCCCCAGTATTTT. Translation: CASSLDAAGTQPQYF.

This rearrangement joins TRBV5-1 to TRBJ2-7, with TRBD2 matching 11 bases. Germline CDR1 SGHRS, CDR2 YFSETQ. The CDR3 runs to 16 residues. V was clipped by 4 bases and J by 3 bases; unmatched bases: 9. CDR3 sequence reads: CASSRELAGVDYEQYF. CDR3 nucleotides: TGCGCCAGCAGCCGGGAACTAGCGGGAGTCGACTACGAGCAGTACTTC.

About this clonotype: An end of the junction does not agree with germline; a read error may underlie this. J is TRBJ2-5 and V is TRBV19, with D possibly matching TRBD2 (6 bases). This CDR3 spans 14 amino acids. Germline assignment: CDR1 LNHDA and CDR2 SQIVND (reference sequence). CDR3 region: CASSVRDGSYEQYF. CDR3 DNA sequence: TGTGCCAGTAGTGTCCGGGACGGGAGCTACGAGCAGTACTTT.

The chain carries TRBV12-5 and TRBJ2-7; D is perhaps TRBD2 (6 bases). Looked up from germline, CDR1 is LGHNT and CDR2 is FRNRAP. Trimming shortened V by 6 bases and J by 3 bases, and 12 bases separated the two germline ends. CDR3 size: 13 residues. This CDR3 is CASGAGRYYEQYF. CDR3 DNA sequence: TGTGCTAGTGGAGCGGGCAGGTACTACGAGCAGTACTTC.

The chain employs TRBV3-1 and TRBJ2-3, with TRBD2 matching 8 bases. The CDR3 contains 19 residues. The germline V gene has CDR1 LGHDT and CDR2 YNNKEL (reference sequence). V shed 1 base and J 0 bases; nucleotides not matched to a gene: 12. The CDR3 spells CASSQGSSGSAPSTDTQYF. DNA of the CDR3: TGTGCCAGCAGCCAAGGGTCTAGCGGGTCGGCCCCTAGCACAGATACGCAGTATTTT.

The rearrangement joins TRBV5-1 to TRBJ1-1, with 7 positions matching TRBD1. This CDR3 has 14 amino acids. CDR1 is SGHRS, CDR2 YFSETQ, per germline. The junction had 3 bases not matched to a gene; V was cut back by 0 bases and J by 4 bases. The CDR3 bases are TGCGCCAGCAGCTTGGCAGGGGGGATCACTGAAGCTTTCTTT. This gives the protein CASSLAGGITEAFF.

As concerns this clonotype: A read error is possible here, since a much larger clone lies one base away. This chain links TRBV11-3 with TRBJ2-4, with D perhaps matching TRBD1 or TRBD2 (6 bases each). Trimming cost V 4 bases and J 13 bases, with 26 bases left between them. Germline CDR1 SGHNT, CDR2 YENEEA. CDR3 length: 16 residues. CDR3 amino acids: CASSWGRGPAMGEQYF. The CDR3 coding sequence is TGTGCCAGCAGCTGGGGGCGGGGTCCCGCTATGGGTGAGCAGTACTTC.

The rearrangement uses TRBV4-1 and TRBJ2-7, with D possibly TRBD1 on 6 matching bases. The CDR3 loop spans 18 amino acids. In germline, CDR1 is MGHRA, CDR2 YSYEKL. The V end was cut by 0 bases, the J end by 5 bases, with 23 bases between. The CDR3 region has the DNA TGCGCCAGCAGCCAAGAGGGCTGGGTGAGGGGGAGTAAGAACGAGCAGTACTTC. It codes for CASSQEGWVRGSKNEQYF.

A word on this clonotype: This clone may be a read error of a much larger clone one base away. For the CDR3, the DNA is TGTGCCAGCAGTGAGACGGGCAGTACCTACAATGAGCAGTACTTC. As protein: CASSETGSTYNEQYF. V and J are TRBV6-4 and TRBJ2-7; D remains ambiguous. Per the germline V gene, CDR1 is MRHNA and CDR2 is SNTAGT. The CDR3 contains 15 residues. The V end lost 3 bases, the J end lost 7 bases, and 19 bases lay between the germline ends.

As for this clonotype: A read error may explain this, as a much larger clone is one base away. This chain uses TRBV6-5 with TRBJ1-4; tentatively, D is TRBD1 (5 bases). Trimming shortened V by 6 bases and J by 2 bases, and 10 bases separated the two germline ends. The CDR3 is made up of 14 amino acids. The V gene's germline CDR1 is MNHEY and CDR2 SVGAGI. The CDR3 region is CASRRGSTNEKLFF. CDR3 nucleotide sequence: TGTGCCAGCAGACGGGGGAGCACTAATGAAAAACTGTTTTTT.

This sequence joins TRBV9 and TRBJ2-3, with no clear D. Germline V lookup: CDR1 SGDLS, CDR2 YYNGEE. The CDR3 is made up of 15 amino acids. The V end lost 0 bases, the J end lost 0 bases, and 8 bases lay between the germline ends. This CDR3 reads CASSVGLESTDTQYF. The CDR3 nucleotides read TGTGCCAGCAGCGTAGGGCTAGAGAGCACAGATACGCAGTATTTT.

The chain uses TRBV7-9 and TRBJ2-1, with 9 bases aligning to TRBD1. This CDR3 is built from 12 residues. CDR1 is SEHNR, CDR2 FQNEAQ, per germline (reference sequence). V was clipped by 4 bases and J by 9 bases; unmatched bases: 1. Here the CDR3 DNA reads TGTGCCAGCAGCTCGACAGGGGGTGAGCAGTTCTTC. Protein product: CASSSTGGEQFF.

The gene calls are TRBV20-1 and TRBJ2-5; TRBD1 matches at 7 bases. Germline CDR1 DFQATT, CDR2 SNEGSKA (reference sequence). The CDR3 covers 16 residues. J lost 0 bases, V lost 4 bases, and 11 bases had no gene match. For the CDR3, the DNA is TGCAGTGCTACCCGACAGGGAGCCATGTACCAAGAGACCCAGTACTTC. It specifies CSATRQGAMYQETQYF.

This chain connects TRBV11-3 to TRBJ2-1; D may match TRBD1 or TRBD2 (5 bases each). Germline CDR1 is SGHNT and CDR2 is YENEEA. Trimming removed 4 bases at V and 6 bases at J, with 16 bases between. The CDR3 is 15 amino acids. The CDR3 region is CASSSGPPKGNEQFF. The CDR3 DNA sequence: TGTGCCAGCAGCTCGGGGCCCCCCAAGGGCAATGAGCAGTTCTTC. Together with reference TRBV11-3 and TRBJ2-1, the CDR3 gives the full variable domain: EAGVVQSPRYKIIEKKQPVAFWCNPISGHNTLYWYLQNLGQGPELLIRYENEEAVDDSQLPKDRFSAERLKGVDSTLKIQPAELGDSAVYLCASSSGPPKGNEQFFGPGTRLTVL.